This T cell receptor (beta chain) stems from a study of T cell clusters in autoimmune cytopenias. Notes on the study in general: Primary autoimmune cytopenia patients seemingly lacked the physiological T cell clusters found in healthy donors. Functional roles of the in silico T cell clusters still await experimental validation. TRB repertoire shifts in secondary cytopenia and chronic lymphocytic leukemia mostly reflected lymphoma, not autoimmunity.

CDR1 is DFQATT, CDR2 SNEGSKA, per germline (reference sequence). This CDR3 is built from 14 residues. TRB rearrangements were amplified by touch-down multiplex PCR with mixed TRB-A/B primers. Following a re-call of the multiplex PCR reads, TCRdb has one entry per CDR3 protein and lacks DNA. Its table lists over 7,000 distinct CDR3 sequences. This clonotype is medium-sized by frequency. What it binds is unknown. TRB was amplified from around 250 ng of peripheral blood genomic DNA per sample. The chain is built from TRBV20-1 and TRBJ2-1; TCRdb calls TRBD2, which cannot be checked without DNA. Sequences were obtained from peripheral blood. This TCR was sampled from a human donor with an autoimmune cytopenia or autoimmune hepatitis (not recorded which). CDR3 residues: CSAHASGIGNEQFF.